The rows below give T cell receptor beta chains drawn from one sample of a study of blood T cell repertoires in COVID-19. Measured with immunoSEQ multiplex PCR; TCRdb has only the in-frame clones, and not every one. Of about 200,000 clones listed, 80% are singletons. The sequencing input was PBMCs or T cells enriched from blood (not recorded which). These receptors originate from a woman aged 40 to 50 with acute COVID-19. The conserved cysteine and the conserved F or W are not part of the CDR3 here. The D gene is left open where the match is weak.

j_call d_call cdr3_length v_call cdr3_aa
TRBJ2-1 TRBD2 11 TRBV11-1 ASSPKGLAEQF
TRBJ2-1 TRBD2 14 TRBV15 ATSRTSGRAGGEQF
TRBJ1-1 . 13 TRBV19 ASSRVGEGSTEAF
TRBJ1-5 . 12 TRBV19 ASSIPLISQPQH
TRBJ2-1 TRBD2 14 TRBV14 ASSQDLRGGANEQF
TRBJ1-6 . 12 TRBV28 ASRQGPSFSPLH
TRBJ1-4 . 12 TRBV10-3 AISDGGGNEKLF
TRBJ1-5 TRBD1 15 TRBV19 ASSIFLGQGNNQPQH
TRBJ1-2 TRBD1 12 TRBV27 ASSSGQAWGGYT
TRBJ1-1 TRBD1 11 TRBV30 AWGQGFNTEAF
TRBJ1-1 . 10 TRBV19 ASRRPNTEAF
TRBJ1-2 . 12 TRBV11-1 ASSSTGTNYGYT
TRBJ1-3 . 13 TRBV9 ASSVGQSSGNTIY
TRBJ2-1 . 13 TRBV11-2 ASSLAGSLNNEQF
TRBJ2-5 . 14 TRBV25-1 ASSEYFYPREETQY
TRBJ2-5 . 12 TRBV7-2 ASSLGLVQETQY
TRBJ2-3 . 14 TRBV5-6 ASSLDPSGGAVTQY
TRBJ2-2 . 13 TRBV10-1 ASSGGGRRTGELF
TRBJ1-1 . 14 TRBV19 ASSIMRDQTATEAF
TRBJ1-2 TRBD1 11 TRBV18 ASSPIQGDGYT
TRBJ2-7 . 9 TRBV14 ASSRLYEQY
TRBJ1-4 TRBD1 15 TRBV9 ASSVETGGSFNEKLF
TRBJ1-6 . 10 TRBV6-5 ASSSPPSPLH
TRBJ1-2 TRBD1 13 TRBV6-5 ASRPGQGDIYGYT
TRBJ2-3 . 14 TRBV6-6 ASSYSDSPGADTQY
TRBJ2-3 TRBD1 16 TRBV24-1 ATSDPSRQGRRSDTQY
TRBJ1-1 . 12 TRBV5-6 ASSPTVMNTEAF
TRBJ1-1 . 12 TRBV4-2 ASSQARRGLSAF
TRBJ1-5 TRBD1 13 TRBV7-8 ASSLVPGQGQPQH
TRBJ1-2 TRBD1 14 TRBV27 ASSLTGYTSGYGYT
TRBJ2-5 TRBD1 13 TRBV28 ASSFAGGGQETQY
TRBJ2-3 . 12 TRBV28 ASSFEYPTDTQY
TRBJ1-4 TRBD1 14 TRBV4-2 ASSPMGTEFNEKLF
TRBJ1-2 . 10 TRBV3-1/TRBV3-2 ASSPKEMPPS
TRBJ1-3 . 14 TRBV30 AWTYPGHQSGNTIY
TRBJ2-5 TRBD2 13 TRBV11-2 ASSFFSGSQETQY
TRBJ1-6 . 12 TRBV7-2 ASSLGPYNSPLH
TRBJ2-1 TRBD1 11 TRBV28 ASRTTGINEQF
TRBJ2-7 . 13 TRBV9 ASSVGMRGWNEQY
TRBJ2-3 . 13 TRBV5-6 ASRYGRDTTDTQY
TRBJ2-7 TRBD2 10 TRBV11-3 ASSRTSYEQY
TRBJ2-2 . 14 TRBV21-1 ASSRHRDRTTGELF
TRBJ1-5 . 12 TRBV11-3 ASSSQGLNQPQH
TRBJ2-5 TRBD1 16 TRBV3-1/TRBV3-2 ASVRGTGETGVPETQY
TRBJ2-7 . 11 TRBV19 ASKGTLSYEQY